The rows below give T cell receptor beta chains drawn from one sample of a study of blood T cell repertoires in COVID-19. Here immunoSEQ multiplex PCR was the method, and the copy in TCRdb shows in-frame clones only, minus some. This sample has more than 40,000 clones, with 82% found just once. Sequencing was done on a sample of peripheral blood. These receptors came from a human donor with acute or convalescent COVID-19. The donor label of this sample is uncertain. The CDR3 runs from the conserved cysteine through the conserved F or W. The D gene is left open where the match is weak. The listing skips clone size in some rows; elsewhere it reads once, few, many or a size class.

abundance	v_gene	len	j_gene	d_gene	CDR3aa	CDR3nt
once	TRBV5-4	15	TRBJ1-4	.	CASSLALGANEKLFF	TGTGCCAGCAGCTTGGCCCTGGGAGCTAATGAAAAACTGTTTTTT
once	TRBV7-3	14	TRBJ2-2	.	CASSPARDTGELFF	TGTGCCAGCAGCCCCGCCAGGGACACCGGGGAGCTGTTTTTT
.	TRBV10-3	14	TRBJ2-7	.	CAISEGGESYEQYF	TGTGCCATCAGTGAGGGCGGGGAGAGCTACGAGCAGTACTTC
few	TRBV11-2	15	TRBJ2-1	TRBD1	CASRIPGQGQYEQFF	TGTGCCAGCAGGATCCCGGGACAGGGTCAATATGAGCAGTTCTTC
.	TRBV28	14	TRBJ2-7	TRBD1	CASSWDRGRYEQYF	TGTGCCAGCAGTTGGGACAGGGGTCGCTACGAGCAGTACTTC
.	TRBV10-3	14	TRBJ1-1	TRBD1	CAISEQGRFTEAFF	TGTGCCATCAGTGAACAGGGGAGATTCACTGAAGCTTTCTTT
.	TRBV20-1	11	TRBJ2-1	.	CSAPLYNEQFF	TGCAGTGCTCCCCTCTACAATGAGCAGTTCTTC
.	TRBV5-1	15	TRBJ2-1	TRBD2	CASSYLAGGGNEQFF	TGCGCCAGCAGCTACCTAGCGGGAGGGGGGAATGAGCAGTTCTTC
.	TRBV11-2	15	TRBJ2-2	.	CASSLGAGNTGELFF	TGTGCCAGCAGCTTAGGTGCCGGGAACACCGGGGAGCTGTTTTTT
.	TRBV24-1	15	TRBJ1-5	.	CATSESSYSNQPQHF	TGTGCCACCAGTGAAAGTAGTTATAGCAATCAGCCCCAGCATTTT
.	TRBV11-1	14	TRBJ1-1	TRBD1	CASSLQGDRTEAFF	TGTGCCAGCAGCTTGCAGGGGGACCGCACTGAAGCTTTCTTT
.	TRBV11-3	16	TRBJ1-6	.	CASRYTGSSYNSPLHF	TGTGCCAGCAGGTATACAGGGAGCTCCTATAATTCACCCCTCCACTTT
.	TRBV5-4	15	TRBJ2-1	TRBD2	CATTLAGGVYNEQFF	TGTGCCACCACTTTAGCGGGAGGTGTGTACAATGAGCAGTTCTTC
once	TRBV5-1	15	TRBJ1-4	.	CASSLEATANEKLFF	TGCGCCAGCAGCTTGGAGGCGACTGCTAATGAAAAACTGTTTTTT
.	TRBV6-6	16	TRBJ1-6	.	CASSSRVRPLNSPLHF	TGTGCCAGCAGTTCCCGGGTTAGGCCGCTTAATTCACCCCTCCACTTT
.	TRBV11-3	12	TRBJ2-7	TRBD1	CASSLTGREQYF	TGTGCCAGCAGCTTGACAGGGCGCGAGCAGTACTTC
.	TRBV29-1	14	TRBJ2-1	TRBD2	CSVIWSGSVNEQFF	TGCAGCGTTATATGGAGCGGGAGTGTGAATGAGCAGTTCTTC
.	TRBV19	14	TRBJ2-1	.	CASSIGNYYNEQFF	TGTGCCAGTAGTATAGGAAACTACTACAATGAGCAGTTCTTC
.	TRBV11-2	14	TRBJ2-1	.	CASSPPGSYNEQFF	TGTGCCAGCAGCCCACCCGGTAGCTACAATGAGCAGTTCTTC
once	TRBV11-3	15	TRBJ2-7	.	CASSLYSLSTYEQYF	TGTGCCAGCAGCTTATATAGTCTTTCAACCTACGAGCAGTACTTC
.	TRBV4-3	15	TRBJ1-1	.	CASSQDGQGNTEAFF	TGCGCCAGCAGCCAAGATGGGCAGGGGAACACTGAAGCTTTCTTT
.	TRBV11-2	16	TRBJ2-2	TRBD1	CASSNRDSRGTGELFF	TGTGCCAGCAGCAACCGGGACAGTCGAGGTACCGGGGAGCTGTTTTTT
.	TRBV12-3/TRBV12-4	13	TRBJ2-5	.	CASSLGSQETQYF	TGTGCCAGCAGTTTAGGCAGCCAAGAGACCCAGTACTTC